The 17 T cell receptor beta chains in this list originate from one sample, sequenced in a study of blood T cell repertoires in COVID-19. Assay: immunoSEQ multiplex PCR; the TCRdb copy retains only in-frame clones and omits some. Among tens of thousands of clones, over 80% were seen once, and the ten largest hold more than 15%. Sequencing was done on a sample of peripheral blood. These receptors were collected from a human donor in a cohort sampled during active COVID-19.

This chain uses TRBV19 with TRBJ1-1; D not resolved. Per the germline V gene, CDR1 is LNHDA and CDR2 is SQIVND (reference sequence). V was pared by 1 base and J by 3 bases, with 9 bases between. The CDR3 has 14 residues. CDR3 protein: CASSIGRRDTEAFF. In DNA, the CDR3 is TGTGCCAGTAGTATAGGCCGGAGGGACACTGAAGCTTTCTTT. The full variable domain, its missing parts supplied by reference TRBV19 and TRBJ1-1, is DGGITQSPKYLFRKEGQNVTLSCEQNLNHDAMYWYRQDPGQGLRLIYYSQIVNDFQKGDIAEGYSVSREKKESFPLTVTSAQKNPTAFYLCASSIGRRDTEAFFGQGTRLTVV.

V and J are TRBV7-8 and TRBJ2-1; a possible D gene is TRBD1 (5 bases). The V gene's germline CDR1 is SGHVS and CDR2 FQNEAQ. V lost 5 bases and J 5 bases, leaving 16 bases between the germline ends. This CDR3 region has 15 residues. The CDR3 protein is CASSRTRFGNNEQFF. The CDR3 DNA reads TGTGCCAGCAGCAGGACACGGTTTGGGAACAATGAGCAGTTCTTC.

A word on this clone: Relative to the germline gene, one junction end is altered; a read error may explain this. The V gene is TRBV6-8, the J gene TRBJ2-7; maybe TRBD2 (5 bases). This CDR3 comprises 14 residues. Per the germline V gene, CDR1 is MNHGY and CDR2 is SAAAGT. This CDR3 is CASSYIQDSNEQYF. DNA of the CDR3: TGTGCCAGCAGTTACATTCAGGACTCCAACGAGCAGTACTTC.

This chain connects TRBV21-1 to TRBJ2-7; the table's D gene call, TRBD1, was not cross checked with the DNA. TRBV21-1 is a recognized pseudogene. This CDR3 region has 15 residues. The CDR3 protein is CASRDKGQPIYEQYF. As DNA, the CDR3 is TGTGCCAGCAGAGACAAAGGACAGCCAATTTACGAGCAGTACTTC.

This sequence joins TRBV7-7 and TRBJ2-2; 9 bases match TRBD1. CDR3 length equals 17 residues. Germline CDR1 is SSHAT and CDR2 is FNYEAQ (reference sequence). V lost 5 bases, J lost 3 bases, and 10 bases stayed unmatched. The CDR3 spells CASSHDYRGRYTGELFF. The CDR3 nucleotides are TGTGCCAGCAGCCACGACTACAGGGGGCGGTACACCGGGGAGCTGTTTTTT.

V usage is TRBV27 and J usage is TRBJ1-2; D perhaps matches TRBD1 (6 bases). CDR1 and CDR2 (germline): MNHEY, SMNVEV (reference sequence). Trimming removed 6 bases at V and 3 bases at J, with 11 bases between. This CDR3 is built from 13 residues. This CDR3 is CASSKGTHYGYTF. As DNA, the CDR3 is TGTGCCAGCAGCAAGGGGACACACTATGGCTACACCTTC.

The chain carries TRBV19 and TRBJ2-7, with TRBD2 matching over 10 bases. The CDR3 spans 15 residues. CDR1 is LNHDA, CDR2 SQIVND, per germline (reference sequence). The J segment lost 2 bases and the V segment lost 3 bases, leaving 4 bases of the junction unmatched. The CDR3 sequence is CASSMNLAGAYEQYF. The CDR3 DNA sequence: TGTGCCAGTAGTATGAACCTAGCGGGGGCCTACGAGCAGTACTTC.

V gene TRBV19 combines with J gene TRBJ2-7; TRBD2 aligns across 8 bases. CDR1 is LNHDA and CDR2 is SQIVND in the germline V gene (reference sequence). J gave up 1 base and V 5 bases, and 4 bases lay outside the gene matches. The CDR3 length is 14 residues. CDR3: CASSQRGKSYEQYF. DNA for the CDR3: TGTGCCAGTAGTCAGCGGGGGAAGTCCTACGAGCAGTACTTC.

For this clone: Sequence at one end of the junction differs from germline and may be a read error. The V call is TRBV6-6, the J call TRBJ2-7, with 7 nucleotides matching TRBD1. The CDR3 runs to 13 residues. Per the germline V gene, CDR1 is MNHNY and CDR2 is SVGAGI (reference sequence). CDR3 loop: CASSNGQAYGQYF. The CDR3 DNA is TGTGCCAGCAGTAACGGACAGGCCTACGGGCAGTACTTC.

This clone was recorded once. The chain is built from TRBV7-2 and TRBJ2-5; 8 nucleotides align to TRBD1. The CDR3 is 16 residues long. The germline V gene has CDR1 SGHTA and CDR2 FQGNSA. V trimming: 0 bases; J trimming: 4 bases; junction bases outside the gene matches: 7. The CDR3 protein is CASSLAGQGDRETQYF. In DNA form, the CDR3 reads TGTGCCAGCAGCTTAGCCGGACAGGGCGATCGAGAGACCCAGTACTTC.

The gene calls are TRBV28 and TRBJ2-7; a possible D gene is TRBD2 (5 bases). This CDR3 is 15 amino acids long. V gave up 3 bases and J gave up 0 bases, with 12 bases separating them. CDR1 MDHEN and CDR2 SYDVKM come from the germline V gene. The CDR3 loop is CASSLTSGNSYEQYF. The CDR3 DNA reads as TGTGCCAGCAGTTTGACGAGCGGCAACTCCTACGAGCAGTACTTC.

The V and J genes are TRBV2 and TRBJ2-7; 14 bases map to TRBD2. With V trimmed by 8 bases and J by 3 bases, 9 bases remained unmatched. Germline loops: CDR1 SNHLY, CDR2 FYNNEI. This CDR3 is built from 16 residues. CDR3: CASCGLAGGRNYEQYF. DNA of the CDR3: TGTGCCAGCTGCGGACTAGCGGGGGGCCGTAACTACGAGCAGTACTTC.

The chain couples TRBV30 to TRBJ1-1; D is uncertain. The germline V gene has CDR1 GTSNPN and CDR2 SVGIG (reference sequence). This CDR3 contains 13 residues. Trimming left V 4 bases short and J 6 bases short, with 15 bases between. CDR3 sequence: CAWTPSWGAEAFF. CDR3 nucleotides: TGTGCCTGGACTCCCAGTTGGGGAGCTGAAGCTTTCTTT.

The genes are TRBV4-2 and TRBJ1-6, with D hard to call. The germline V and J ends were trimmed by 0 bases and 12 bases, with 6 bases remaining between them. There are 12 residues in the CDR3. Germline CDR1 is LGHNA and CDR2 is YNFKEQ. CDR3 DNA sequence: TGTGCCAGCAGCCAAGATCTAGGACCCCTCCACTTT. Translation gives CASSQDLGPLHF.

This chain connects TRBV18 to TRBJ1-4; TRBD1 aligns across 7 bases. This CDR3 is 16 amino acids long. Germline CDR1 is KGHSH and CDR2 is LQKENI. Germline trimming cut 6 bases from V and 0 bases from J; bases unmatched to any gene: 7. DNA for the CDR3: TGTGCCAGCTCGTCCGGGACAGTTGCAACTAATGAAAAACTGTTTTTT. Translated, it gives CASSSGTVATNEKLFF. Using reference TRBV18 and TRBJ1-4 for the parts outside the CDR3, the full variable domain is NAGVMQNPRHLVRRRGQEARLRCSPMKGHSHVYWYRQLPEEGLKFMVYLQKENIIDESGMPKERFSAEFPKEGPSILRIQQVVRGDSAAYFCASSSGTVATNEKLFFGSGTQLSVL.

This chain connects TRBV6-2 or TRBV6-3 to TRBJ1-2, with D possibly matching TRBD1 (5 bases). The CDR3 is made up of 15 amino acids. Trimming cost V 6 bases and J 8 bases, with 22 bases left between them. Germline V lookup: CDR1 MNHEY, CDR2 SVGEGT. In DNA form, the CDR3 reads TGTGCCAGCAGCTCGCCGCCCGACGGCGGGGGAGGCTACACCTTC. Its protein product is CASSSPPDGGGGYTF.

The chain recombines TRBV28 with TRBJ2-1; 7 bases align to TRBD1. After removal of 6 bases from V and 3 bases from J, the junction contained 8 bases not matched to a gene. From germline, CDR1 is MDHEN and CDR2 SYDVKM. The CDR3 sequence is 15 residues long. The CDR3 here is CASRSGTAFYNEQFF. The CDR3 DNA reads as TGTGCCAGCAGGTCCGGGACAGCCTTCTACAATGAGCAGTTCTTC.